The present T cell receptor (beta chain) was sequenced within a study of Graves' ophthalmopathy and Graves' hyperthyroidism. Study-level points and caveats: As the model predicted ophthalmopathy progression, it achieved a sensitivity of 70% to 71% and a specificity of about 72%. Thyroid clonotypes that were expanded above 0.001 frequency mostly also appeared in blood.

From RNA, the CDR3 regions of TCR beta chains were amplified and sequenced. First-round RT-PCR used HTBI primers; second-round multiplex PCR followed. TCRdb processed the multiplex PCR reads anew with MiXCR; each CDR3 protein has one entry. The sample has over a million distinct CDR3 sequences, about two fifths seen once. This CDR3 is built from 16 residues. The V gene lost 0 bases and the J gene lost 0 bases, with 12 bases spanning the gap. Germline lookup yields CDR1 SGHRS and CDR2 YFSETQ. Diagnosis was based on clinical symptoms, serum thyroxine, TRAb, thyroid ultrasound and orbital computed tomography. As regards this clonotype: Its antigen is not known.

Material for sequencing was peripheral blood or thyroid tissue (not recorded which). The TCR originated in an adult man with Graves' hyperthyroidism. The J gene is TRBJ1-1, the V gene TRBV5-1; D ambiguous. The chain's CDR3 is CASSLGHGTMNTEAFF. The CDR3 DNA sequence: TGCGCCAGCAGCTTGGGGCACGGTACTATGAACACTGAAGCTTTCTTT. Drawing the rest from reference TRBV5-1 and TRBJ1-1, the complete variable domain is KAGVTQTPRYLIKTRGQQVTLSCSPISGHRSVSWYQQTPGQGLQFLFEYFSETQRNKGNFPGRFSGRQFSNSRSEMNVSTLELGDSALYLCASSLGHGTMNTEAFFGQGTRLTVV.